A selection of T cell receptor beta chains follows, all from one sample in a study of T cell responses to AZD1222 COVID-19 vaccine. The table came from immunoSEQ multiplex PCR; TCRdb's copy has only in-frame clones and leaves some out. Of 90,000 to 130,000 clones in the sample, less than 95% were seen once. The sequencing here drew on peripheral blood, taken on day 0 of AZD1222 vaccination. These receptors came from an adult in good health. CDR3s include the opening cysteine and the closing phenylalanine or tryptophan. A D gene is named only where the DNA matches it firmly. Clone size is shown for a subset of rows, as once, few, many or a class of expanded clone.

clone_size j_call v_call d_call cdr3_nt cdr3_aa
once TRBJ2-7 TRBV7-9 NA TGTGCCAGCAGCTTATGGGACTGGACCTCCTACGAGCAGTACTTC CASSLWDWTSYEQYF
NA TRBJ2-3 TRBV27 NA TGTGCCAGCAGTTTATCGATAGGCGGTTCTAGCACAGATACGCAGTATTTT CASSLSIGGSSTDTQYF
NA TRBJ1-5 TRBV3-1/TRBV3-2 NA TGTGCCAGCAGCCAAGGGAGCAATCAGCCCCAGCATTTT CASSQGSNQPQHF
NA TRBJ2-3 TRBV27 NA TGTGCCAGCAGTTCCGGACTGAGCACAGATACGCAGTATTTT CASSSGLSTDTQYF
NA TRBJ1-6 TRBV18 TRBD1 TGTGCCAGCTCACCCCGGGACAGGGGGCGCCGATCACCCCTCCACTTT CASSPRDRGRRSPLHF
NA TRBJ2-7 TRBV5-1 TRBD2 TGCGCCAGCAGCAAGGGACTAGGAGGTGACGAGCAGTACTTC CASSKGLGGDEQYF
NA TRBJ2-2 TRBV30 TRBD1 TGTGCCTGGAGCACCCTAAGAGGACAGGGGATCGGGGAGCTGTTTTTT CAWSTLRGQGIGELFF
once TRBJ1-2 TRBV6-5 NA TGTGCCAGCAGTTACTCGATTTACTTGGGGAATGGCTACACCTTC CASSYSIYLGNGYTF
NA TRBJ2-2 TRBV2 TRBD1 TGTGCCAGCAGTGAAGATCCCAGGGGGCTAACCGGGGAGCTGTTTTTT CASSEDPRGLTGELFF
NA TRBJ1-2 TRBV6-6 NA TGTGCCAGCAGGGACCTGGGGGGCTACACCTTC CASRDLGGYTF
NA TRBJ1-4 TRBV14 NA TGTGCCAGCACATCTAGCGGCCCGGGTGAAAAACTGTTTTTT CASTSSGPGEKLFF
NA TRBJ2-2 TRBV11-2 NA TGTGCCAGCAGCTTATCTATCCCCCTGGACATGTTCGGCGGGGAGCTGTTTTTT CASSLSIPLDMFGGELFF
NA TRBJ1-1 TRBV11-3 NA TGTGCCAGCAGCTTATCTCTGAACACTGAAGCTTTCTTT CASSLSLNTEAFF
NA TRBJ1-1 TRBV6-5 NA TGTGCCAGCAGTTACTCGTGGGGGGACACTGAAGCTTTCTTT CASSYSWGDTEAFF
NA TRBJ2-7 TRBV6-2/TRBV6-3 NA TGTGCCAGCAGCCGCACCCCAGGGGGGCTCGTCCACGAGCAGTACTTC CASSRTPGGLVHEQYF
NA TRBJ2-7 TRBV10-1 NA TGCGCCAGCAGTGAGTCGATGGGCTACGAGCAGTACTTC CASSESMGYEQYF
NA TRBJ2-3 TRBV7-9 TRBD2 TGTGCCAGCAGCTTCGCGGGAGGGAGAGATACGCAGTATTTT CASSFAGGRDTQYF
once TRBJ1-1 TRBV6-5 TRBD1 TGTGCCAGCAGTTCCGGGACAGGGAACACTGAAGCTTTCTTT CASSSGTGNTEAFF
few TRBJ2-2 TRBV28 NA TGTGCCAGCAGTTTAGGGGGCGGGGGAAACACCGGGGAGCTGTTTTTT CASSLGGGGNTGELFF
once TRBJ2-7 TRBV5-6 TRBD1 TGTGCCAGCAGCTTGGTGGGACAGCCCTCCTACGAGCAGTACTTC CASSLVGQPSYEQYF
NA TRBJ2-1 TRBV20-1 NA TGCAGTGCTAGTTCGGCGGGCCAGCAGTTCTTC CSASSAGQQFF
NA TRBJ2-1 TRBV24-1 NA TGTGCCACCAGTCCCTGGGGCAGGGACCATGAGCAGTTCTTC CATSPWGRDHEQFF
NA TRBJ2-2 TRBV19 TRBD1 TGTGCCAGTAGTATTGGGACAGTATCAGGGGAGCTGTTTTTT CASSIGTVSGELFF
NA TRBJ2-7 TRBV7-9 NA TGTGCCAGCAGCCTGGAGGCCGGCGAGCAGTACTTC CASSLEAGEQYF
NA TRBJ1-1 TRBV1 NA TGCACCAGCAGCCAAGGTGGGGGACCCACTGAAGCTTTCTTT CTSSQGGGPTEAFF
NA TRBJ2-3 TRBV14 NA TGTGCCAGCAGCCAAGCAGGGTACACAGATACGCAGTATTTT CASSQAGYTDTQYF